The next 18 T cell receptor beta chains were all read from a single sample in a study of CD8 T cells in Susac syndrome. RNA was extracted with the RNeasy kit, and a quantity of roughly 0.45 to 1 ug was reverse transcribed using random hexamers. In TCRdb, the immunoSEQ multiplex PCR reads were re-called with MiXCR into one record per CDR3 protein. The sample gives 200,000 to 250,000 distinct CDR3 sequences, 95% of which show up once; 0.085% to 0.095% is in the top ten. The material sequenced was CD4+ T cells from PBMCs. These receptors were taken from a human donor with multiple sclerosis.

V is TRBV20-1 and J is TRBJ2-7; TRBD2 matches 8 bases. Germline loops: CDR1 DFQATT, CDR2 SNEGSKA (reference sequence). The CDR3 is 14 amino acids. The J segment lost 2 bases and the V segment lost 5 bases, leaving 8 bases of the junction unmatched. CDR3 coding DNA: TGCAGTGCTGAATCCGGGACTAGTCCCTACGAGCAGTACTTC. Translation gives CSAESGTSPYEQYF.

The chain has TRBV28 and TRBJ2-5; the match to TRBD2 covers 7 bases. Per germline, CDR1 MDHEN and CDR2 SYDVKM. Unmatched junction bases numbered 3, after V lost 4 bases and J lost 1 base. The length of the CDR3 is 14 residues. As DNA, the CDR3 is TGTGCCAGCAGTTCACTAGCGCCCCAAGAGACCCAGTACTTC. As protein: CASSSLAPQETQYF.

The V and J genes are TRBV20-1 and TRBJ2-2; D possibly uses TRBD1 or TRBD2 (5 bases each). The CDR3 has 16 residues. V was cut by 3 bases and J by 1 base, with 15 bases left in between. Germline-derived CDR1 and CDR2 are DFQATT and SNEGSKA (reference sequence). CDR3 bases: TGCAGTGCTAGCATCGGGGCCACGCTGAACACCGGGGAGCTGTTTTTT. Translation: CSASIGATLNTGELFF.

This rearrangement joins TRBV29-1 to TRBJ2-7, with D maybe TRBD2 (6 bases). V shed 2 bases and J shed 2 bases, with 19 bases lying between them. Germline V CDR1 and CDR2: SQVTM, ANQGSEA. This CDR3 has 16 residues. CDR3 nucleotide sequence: TGCAGCGTTGAATTAGTGGCCCCCCCGGGGGCCTACGAGCAGTACTTC. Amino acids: CSVELVAPPGAYEQYF.

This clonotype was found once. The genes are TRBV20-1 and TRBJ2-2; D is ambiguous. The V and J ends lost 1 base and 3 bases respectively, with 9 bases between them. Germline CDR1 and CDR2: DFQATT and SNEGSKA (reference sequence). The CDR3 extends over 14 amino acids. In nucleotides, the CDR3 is TGCAGTGCTAGAGGCCGAGTCTACACCGGGGAGCTGTTTTTT. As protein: CSARGRVYTGELFF.

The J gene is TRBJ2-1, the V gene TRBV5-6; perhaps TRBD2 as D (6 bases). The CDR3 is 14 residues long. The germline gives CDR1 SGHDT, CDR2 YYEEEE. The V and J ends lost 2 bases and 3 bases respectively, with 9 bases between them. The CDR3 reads CASSFRDFYNEQFF. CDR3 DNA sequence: TGTGCCAGCAGCTTTAGGGACTTCTACAATGAGCAGTTCTTC.

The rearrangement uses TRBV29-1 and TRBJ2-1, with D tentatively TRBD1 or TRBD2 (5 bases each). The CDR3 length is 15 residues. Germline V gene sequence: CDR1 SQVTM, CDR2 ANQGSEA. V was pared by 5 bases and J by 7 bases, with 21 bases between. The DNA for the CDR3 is TGCAGCGTTTTCCCATCCCCCCCGGGGACGAATGAGCAGTTCTTC. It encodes CSVFPSPPGTNEQFF.

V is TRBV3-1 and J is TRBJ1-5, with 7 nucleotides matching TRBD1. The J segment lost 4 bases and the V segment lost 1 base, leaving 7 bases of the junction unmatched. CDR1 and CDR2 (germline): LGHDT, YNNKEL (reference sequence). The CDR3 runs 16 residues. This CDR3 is CASSQGTTGMNQPQHF. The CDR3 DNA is TGTGCCAGCAGCCAAGGTACGACAGGGATGAATCAGCCCCAGCATTTT.

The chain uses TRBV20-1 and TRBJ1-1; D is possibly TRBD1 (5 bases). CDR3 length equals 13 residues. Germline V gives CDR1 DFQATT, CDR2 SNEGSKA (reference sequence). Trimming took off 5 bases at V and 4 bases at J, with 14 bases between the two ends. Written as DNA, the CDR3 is TGCAGTGCTCCCCTTGGGGGACGCACTGAAGCTTTCTTT. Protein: CSAPLGGRTEAFF.

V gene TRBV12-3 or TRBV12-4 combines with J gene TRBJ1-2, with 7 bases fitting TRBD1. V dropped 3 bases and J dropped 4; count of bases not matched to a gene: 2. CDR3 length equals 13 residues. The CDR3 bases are TGTGCCAGCAGTTTCCGACAGGGCTATGGCTACACCTTC. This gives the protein CASSFRQGYGYTF.

The DNA of the CDR3 is TGTGCCAGGGGACAGGGGGTCCTGTACGAGCAGTACTTC. Translation: CARGQGVLYEQYF. V gene TRBV4-2 combines with J gene TRBJ2-7, with 11 bases that match TRBD1. With V trimmed by 9 bases and J by 4 bases, 5 bases remained unmatched. Looked up from germline, CDR1 is LGHNA and CDR2 is YNFKEQ. The CDR3 sequence is 13 residues long.

The CDR3 sequence is CASSSMGQLGNTEAFF. CDR3 DNA sequence: TGCGCCAGCAGCTCCATGGGACAGCTCGGAAACACTGAAGCTTTCTTT. The chain uses TRBV5-1 and TRBJ1-1; 7 bases match TRBD1. Germline values: CDR1 SGHRS, CDR2 YFSETQ. The CDR3 contains 16 residues. J lost 2 bases, V lost 3 bases, and 10 bases had no gene match.

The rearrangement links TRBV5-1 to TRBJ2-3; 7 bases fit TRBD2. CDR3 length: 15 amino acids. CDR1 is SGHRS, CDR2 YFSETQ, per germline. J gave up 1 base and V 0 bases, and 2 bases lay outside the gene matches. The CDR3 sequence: CASSLERGRTDTQYF. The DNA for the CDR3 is TGCGCCAGCAGCTTGGAGCGGGGTCGCACAGATACGCAGTATTTT.

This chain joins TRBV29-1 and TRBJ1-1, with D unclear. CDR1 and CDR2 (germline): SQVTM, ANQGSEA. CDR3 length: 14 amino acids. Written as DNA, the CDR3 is TGCAGTGCCCGGACCAGAGGGATAGACACTGAAGCTTTCTTT. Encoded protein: CSARTRGIDTEAFF. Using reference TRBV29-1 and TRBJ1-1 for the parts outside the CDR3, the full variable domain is SAVISQKPSRDICQRGTSLTIQCQVDSQVTMMFWYRQQPGQSLTLIATANQGSEATYESGFVIDKFPISRPNLTFSTLTVSNMSPEDSSIYLCSARTRGIDTEAFFGQGTRLTVV.

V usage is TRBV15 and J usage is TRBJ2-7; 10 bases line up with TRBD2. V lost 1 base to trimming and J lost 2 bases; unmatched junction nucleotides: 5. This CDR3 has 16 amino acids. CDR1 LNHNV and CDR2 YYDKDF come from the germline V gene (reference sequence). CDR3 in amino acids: CATSRGSTSGTYEQYF. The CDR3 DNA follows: TGTGCCACCAGCAGAGGAAGCACTAGCGGGACCTACGAGCAGTACTTC.

CDR3: CASSYRGTSGRASEQYF. DNA for the CDR3: TGTGCCAGCAGTTACCGAGGGACTAGCGGGAGGGCCAGCGAGCAGTACTTC. This chain joins TRBV6-5 and TRBJ2-7; 16 bases fit TRBD2. CDR3 length: 17 amino acids. V dropped 2 bases and J dropped 6; count of bases not matched to a gene: 7. Germline-derived CDR1 and CDR2 are MNHEY and SVGAGI.

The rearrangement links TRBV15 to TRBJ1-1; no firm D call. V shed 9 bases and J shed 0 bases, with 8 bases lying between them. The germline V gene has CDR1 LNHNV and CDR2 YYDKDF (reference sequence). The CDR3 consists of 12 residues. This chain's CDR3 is CATGYMNTEAFF. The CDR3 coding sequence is TGTGCCACAGGCTACATGAACACTGAAGCTTTCTTT. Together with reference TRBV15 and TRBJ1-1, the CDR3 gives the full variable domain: DAMVIQNPRYQVTQFGKPVTLSCSQTLNHNVMYWYQQKSSQAPKLLFHYYDKDFNNEADTPDNFQSRRPNTSFCFLDIRSPGLGDTAMYLCATGYMNTEAFFGQGTRLTVV.

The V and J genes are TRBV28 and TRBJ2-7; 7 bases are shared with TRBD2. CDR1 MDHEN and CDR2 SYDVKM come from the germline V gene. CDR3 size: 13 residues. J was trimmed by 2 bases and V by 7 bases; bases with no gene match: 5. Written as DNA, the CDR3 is TGTGCCAGCAAGCGGGGAACTACCTACGAGCAGTACTTC. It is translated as CASKRGTTYEQYF.